One sample yielded the 3 T cell receptor beta chains listed below, sequenced in a study of molecular identifiers for immune sequencing clone quantification. One entry per CDR3 protein, called by TCRdb with MiXCR from the PCR reads. In the table there are fewer than 350,000 distinct CDR3 sequences, about a fifth of which are singletons. The sequencing sample was made of naive CD8+ T cells from blood, with Jurkat cell RNA spiked in. Noted subset: FACS-sorted CD8+CD4-CCR7+CD45RA+ naive T cells. These TCRs come from a human donor in good health. Some libraries in this study had Jurkat cell RNA spiked in.

This clonotype showed up many times. The CDR3: CASSSSGSPAGELFF. In DNA form, the CDR3 reads TGTGCCAGCAGCAGCTCGGGATCCCCGGCCGGGGAGCTGTTTTTT. J is TRBJ2-2 and V is TRBV7-6, with D tentatively TRBD2 (5 bases). Deletions cut 5 bases from V and 6 bases from J, with 16 bases between. The CDR3 has 15 amino acids. Germline CDR1 SGHVS, CDR2 FNYEAQ.

This clonotype was detected a few times. Since a much larger clone is just one base distant, this may be a read error. The chain combines TRBV7-2 with TRBJ1-1; TRBD1 aligns across 10 bases. CDR3 length: 15 residues. The V and J ends lost 2 bases and 6 bases, in that order; junction bases with no gene match: 6. Germline values: CDR1 SGHTA, CDR2 FQGNSA. The CDR3 reads CASSLPDRGFAEAFF. In nucleotides, the CDR3 is TGTGCCAGCAGCTTACCGGACAGGGGGTTCGCTGAAGCTTTCTTT.

This clonotype was counted ten times or more. The gene calls are TRBV4-2 and TRBJ2-1; D is possibly TRBD1 (5 bases). V was cut by 0 bases and J by 6 bases, with 9 bases left in between. Germline lookup yields CDR1 LGHNA and CDR2 YNFKEQ. The CDR3 contains 14 residues. The DNA of the CDR3 is TGTGCCAGCAGCCAAGATGAAAGGGGCAATGAGCAGTTCTTC. It yields the protein CASSQDERGNEQFF.